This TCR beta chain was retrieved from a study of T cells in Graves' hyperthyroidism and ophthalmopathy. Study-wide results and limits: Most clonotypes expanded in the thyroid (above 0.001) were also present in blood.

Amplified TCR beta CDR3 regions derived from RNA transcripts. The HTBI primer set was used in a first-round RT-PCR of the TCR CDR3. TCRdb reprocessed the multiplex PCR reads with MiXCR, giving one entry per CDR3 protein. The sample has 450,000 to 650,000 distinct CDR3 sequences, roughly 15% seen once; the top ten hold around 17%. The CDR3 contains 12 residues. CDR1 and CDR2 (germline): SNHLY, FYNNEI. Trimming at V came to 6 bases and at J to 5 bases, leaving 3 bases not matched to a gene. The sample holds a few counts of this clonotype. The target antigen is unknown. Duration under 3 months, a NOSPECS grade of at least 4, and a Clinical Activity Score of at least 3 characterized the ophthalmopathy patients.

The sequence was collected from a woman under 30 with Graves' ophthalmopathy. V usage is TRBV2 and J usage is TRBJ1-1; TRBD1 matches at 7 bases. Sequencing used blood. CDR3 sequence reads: CASRTGWTEAFF. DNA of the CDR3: TGTGCCAGCAGGACAGGGTGGACTGAAGCTTTCTTT.